This T cell receptor beta chain was recorded in a study of T cell responses to AZD1222 COVID-19 vaccine. Whole-study results and caveats: Mostly white British, mostly female donors; authors suggested clonal diversity may be underestimated. Of spike-specific TCRs, nearly half reportedly target regions left unmutated in variants. Repertoire samples came only from after the peak T cell response.

A remark on this clone: What it binds is unknown.

V was pared by 4 bases and J by 4 bases, with 10 bases of the junction left unmatched. The CDR3 totals 15 residues. Germline V gene lookup returns CDR1 SGHDT and CDR2 YYEEEE. Assay: immunoSEQ multiplex PCR; the TCRdb copy retains only in-frame clones and omits some. Altogether 90,000 to 150,000 clones are present, about 85% being singletons, with the ten largest covering 5% to 7%. This receptor was obtained from an adult in good health. Specimen: peripheral blood, collected on day 0 of AZD1222 vaccination. The rearrangement uses TRBV5-6 and TRBJ1-1, with 7 bases fitting TRBD1. Written as DNA, the CDR3 is TGTGCCAGCAGCGGACAACAGGGGTTGGGCACTGAAGCTTTCTTT. As protein: CASSGQQGLGTEAFF.